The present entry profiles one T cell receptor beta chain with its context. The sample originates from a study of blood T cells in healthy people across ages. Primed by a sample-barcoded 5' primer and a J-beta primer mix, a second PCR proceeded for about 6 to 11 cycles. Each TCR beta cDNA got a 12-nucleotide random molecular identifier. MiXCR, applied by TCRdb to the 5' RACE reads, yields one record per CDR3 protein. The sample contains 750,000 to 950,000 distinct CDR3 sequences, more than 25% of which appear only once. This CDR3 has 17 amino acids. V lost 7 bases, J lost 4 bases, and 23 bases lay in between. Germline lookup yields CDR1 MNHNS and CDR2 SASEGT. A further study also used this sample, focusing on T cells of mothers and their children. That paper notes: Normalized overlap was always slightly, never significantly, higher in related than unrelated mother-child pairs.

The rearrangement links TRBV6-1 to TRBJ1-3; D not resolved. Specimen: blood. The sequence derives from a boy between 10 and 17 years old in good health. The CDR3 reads CASTPREELIMGNTIYF. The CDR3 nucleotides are TGTGCCAGCACCCCTCGGGAGGAGCTCATCATGGGAAACACCATATATTTT.